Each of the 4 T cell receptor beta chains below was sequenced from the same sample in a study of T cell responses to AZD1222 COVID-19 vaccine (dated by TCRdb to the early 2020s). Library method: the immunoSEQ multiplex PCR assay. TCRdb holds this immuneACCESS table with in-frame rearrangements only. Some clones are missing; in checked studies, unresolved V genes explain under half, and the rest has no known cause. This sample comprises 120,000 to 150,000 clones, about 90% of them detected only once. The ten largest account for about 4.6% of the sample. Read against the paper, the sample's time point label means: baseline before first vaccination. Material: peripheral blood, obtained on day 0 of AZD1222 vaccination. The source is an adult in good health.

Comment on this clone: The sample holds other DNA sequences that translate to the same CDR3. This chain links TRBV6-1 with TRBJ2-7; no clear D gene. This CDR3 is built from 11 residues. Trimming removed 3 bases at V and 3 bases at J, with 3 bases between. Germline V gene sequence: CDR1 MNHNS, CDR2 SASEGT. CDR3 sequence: CASSEGYEQYF. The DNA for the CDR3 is TGTGCCAGCAGTGAGGGCTACGAGCAGTACTTC.

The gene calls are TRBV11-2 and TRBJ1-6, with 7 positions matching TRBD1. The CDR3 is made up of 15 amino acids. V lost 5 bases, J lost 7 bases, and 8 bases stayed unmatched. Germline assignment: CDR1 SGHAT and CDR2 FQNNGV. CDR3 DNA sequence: TGTGCCAGCAGCATCGTGACAGGGATCAATTCACCCCTCCACTTT. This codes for CASSIVTGINSPLHF.

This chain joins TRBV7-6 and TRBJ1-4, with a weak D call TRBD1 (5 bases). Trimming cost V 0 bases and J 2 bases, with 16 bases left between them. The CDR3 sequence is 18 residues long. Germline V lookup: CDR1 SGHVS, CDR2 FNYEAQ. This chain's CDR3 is CASSLAVAGMRTNEKLFF. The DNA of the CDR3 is TGTGCCAGCAGCTTAGCGGTAGCAGGGATGAGGACTAATGAAAAACTGTTTTTT.

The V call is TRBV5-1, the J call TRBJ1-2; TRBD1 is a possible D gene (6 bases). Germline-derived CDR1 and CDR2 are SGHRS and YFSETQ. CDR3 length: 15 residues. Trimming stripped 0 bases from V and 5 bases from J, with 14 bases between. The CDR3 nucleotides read TGCGCCAGCAGCTTGGAGGACAGAGGCGGATATGGCTACACCTTC. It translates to CASSLEDRGGYGYTF.